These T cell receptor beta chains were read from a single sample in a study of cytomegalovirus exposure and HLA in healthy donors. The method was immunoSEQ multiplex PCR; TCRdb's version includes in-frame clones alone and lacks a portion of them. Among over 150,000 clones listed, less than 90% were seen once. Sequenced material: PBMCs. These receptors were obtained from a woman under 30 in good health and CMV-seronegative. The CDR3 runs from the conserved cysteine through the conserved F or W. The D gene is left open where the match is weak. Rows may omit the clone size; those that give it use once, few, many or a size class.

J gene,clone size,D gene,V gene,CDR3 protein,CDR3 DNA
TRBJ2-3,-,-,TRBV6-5,CASRAGGSDTQYF,TGTGCCAGCAGGGCAGGAGGCTCAGATACGCAGTATTTT
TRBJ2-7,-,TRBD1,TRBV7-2,CASSLLDRNHEQYF,TGTGCCAGCAGCTTACTGGACAGGAACCACGAGCAGTACTTC
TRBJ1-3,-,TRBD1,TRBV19,CASSRTSQGRGNTIYF,TGTGCCAGTAGCCGTACTTCACAGGGGAGAGGAAACACCATATATTTT
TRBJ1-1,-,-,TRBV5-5,CASSFPGLNTEAFF,TGTGCCAGCAGCTTCCCGGGGTTGAACACTGAAGCTTTCTTT
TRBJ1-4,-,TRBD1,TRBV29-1,CSVQGTVKKNEKLFF,TGCAGCGTCCAGGGGACAGTGAAGAAAAATGAAAAACTGTTTTTT
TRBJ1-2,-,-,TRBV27,CASSTRLGANYGYTF,TGTGCCAGCAGTACACGGCTAGGAGCTAACTATGGCTACACCTTC
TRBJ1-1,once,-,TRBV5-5,CASSTHRSTGTEAFF,TGTGCCAGCAGCACACACAGGTCAACCGGCACTGAAGCTTTCTTT
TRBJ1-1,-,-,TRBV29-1,CSVLPGGAEAFF,TGCAGCGTCCTCCCAGGAGGGGCTGAAGCTTTCTTT
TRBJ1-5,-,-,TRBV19,CASTFYQPQHF,TGTGCCAGTACCTTTTATCAGCCCCAGCATTTT
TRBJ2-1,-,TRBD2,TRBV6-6,CASSYSSGRALNEQFF,TGTGCCAGCAGTTACTCTAGCGGGAGGGCCCTCAATGAGCAGTTCTTC
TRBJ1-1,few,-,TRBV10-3,CAISVPLGGGNTEAFF,TGTGCCATCAGTGTTCCCTTGGGGGGAGGGAACACTGAAGCTTTCTTT
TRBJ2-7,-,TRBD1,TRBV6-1,CASRGTGGVYEQYF,TGTGCCAGCAGGGGGACAGGGGGCGTCTACGAGCAGTACTTC
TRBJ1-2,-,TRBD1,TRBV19,CASSIPGLSGGVYGYTF,TGTGCCAGTAGTATCCCCGGACTCTCAGGGGGCGTGTATGGCTACACCTTC
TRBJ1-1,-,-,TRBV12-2,CASRLGQGGEAFF,TGTGCAAGTCGCTTAGGCCAGGGTGGTGAAGCTTTCTTT
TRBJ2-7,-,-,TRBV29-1,CSVGEGGYEQYF,TGCAGCGTTGGGGAGGGGGGCTACGAGCAGTACTTC
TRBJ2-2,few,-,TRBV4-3,CASSQQRATGELFF,TGCGCCAGCAGCCAACAGCGCGCCACCGGGGAGCTGTTTTTT
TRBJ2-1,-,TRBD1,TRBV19,CASSMNRGPYNEQFF,TGTGCCAGTAGTATGAACAGGGGACCCTACAATGAGCAGTTCTTC
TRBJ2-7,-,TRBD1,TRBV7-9,CASSHGDRGYEQYF,TGTGCCAGCAGCCACGGGGACAGGGGTTACGAGCAGTACTTC
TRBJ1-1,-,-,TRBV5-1,CASSLAPGQMNTEAFF,TGCGCCAGCAGCTTGGCCCCCGGACAGATGAACACTGAAGCTTTCTTT
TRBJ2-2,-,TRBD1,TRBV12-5,CASGLVSGGTGELFF,TGTGCTAGTGGTTTGGTTTCAGGGGGCACCGGGGAGCTGTTTTTT
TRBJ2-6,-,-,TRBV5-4,CASSPSGANVLTF,TGTGCCAGCAGCCCGTCTGGGGCCAACGTCCTGACTTTC
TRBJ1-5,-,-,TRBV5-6,CASSLAGAEHQPQHF,TGTGCCAGCAGCTTGGCTGGGGCCGAGCATCAGCCCCAGCATTTT
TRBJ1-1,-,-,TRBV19,CASNQGLSEAFF,TGTGCCAGTAATCAGGGGTTGTCTGAAGCTTTCTTT
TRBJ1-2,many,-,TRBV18,CASSPNGGGDYGYTF,TGTGCCAGCTCACCAAACGGCGGGGGTGACTATGGCTACACCTTC
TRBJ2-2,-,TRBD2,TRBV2,CASSRIAGGITGELFF,TGTGCCAGCAGTCGTATAGCGGGGGGAATCACCGGGGAGCTGTTTTTT
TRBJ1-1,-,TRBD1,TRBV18,CASSQGQAMNTEAFF,TGTGCCAGCTCACAAGGACAGGCCATGAACACTGAAGCTTTCTTT
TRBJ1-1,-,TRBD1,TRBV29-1,CSVWNRGTEAFF,TGCAGCGTTTGGAACAGGGGGACTGAAGCTTTCTTT
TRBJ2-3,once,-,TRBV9,CASSPRGTSTDTQYF,TGTGCCAGCAGCCCGCGCGGGACTAGCACAGATACGCAGTATTTT
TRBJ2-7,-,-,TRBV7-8,CASSSVPWLAYEQYF,TGTGCCAGCAGCTCTGTCCCTTGGCTAGCCTACGAGCAGTACTTC
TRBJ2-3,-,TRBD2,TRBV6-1,CASSEELAGGTSTDTQYF,TGTGCCAGCAGTGAAGAACTAGCGGGGGGGACTAGCACAGATACGCAGTATTTT